What follows are 19 T cell receptor beta chains derived from one specimen sequenced in a study of pediatric ulcerative colitis. Rectal tissue came from one to two pinch biopsies taken at colonoscopy. Profiled with immunoSEQ multiplex PCR; TCRdb holds only in-frame clones, not every one. The sample contains under 20,000 clones, 70% to 85% of which appear only once. Source material: gut tissue. These receptors were collected from a boy under 18 with moderate ulcerative colitis.

This chain uses TRBV18 with TRBJ2-3; D unclear. CDR1 and CDR2 (germline): KGHSH, LQKENI. Trimming took off 2 bases at V and 6 bases at J, with 3 bases between the two ends. CDR3 size: 11 residues. CDR3 coding DNA: TGTGCCAGCTCACCAGAGGATACGCAGTATTTT. Protein sequence: CASSPEDTQYF.

V and J are TRBV4-3 and TRBJ2-1; TRBD2 aligns across 12 bases. V was clipped by 4 bases and J by 7 bases; unmatched bases: 11. The CDR3 loop spans 17 amino acids. Germline V gene sequence: CDR1 LGHNA, CDR2 YSLEER. In nucleotides, the CDR3 is TGCGCCAGCAGCCGCTCTCTAGCGGGAGGGCCGCGGAATGAGCAGTTCTTC. Amino acids: CASSRSLAGGPRNEQFF.

The chain carries TRBV5-6 and TRBJ2-7, with unresolved D. The CDR3 length is 12 residues. The V end lost 1 base, the J end lost 4 bases, and 6 bases lay between the germline ends. The germline gives CDR1 SGHDT, CDR2 YYEEEE. CDR3 loop: CASSLTGYEQYF. The DNA of the CDR3 is TGTGCCAGCAGCTTGACCGGGTACGAGCAGTACTTC.

The CDR3 DNA sequence: TGTGCCAGCACCACAGGGTTCCGCTCCTACGAGCAGTACTTC. This gives the protein CASTTGFRSYEQYF. The rearrangement links TRBV7-2 to TRBJ2-7; tentative D call: TRBD1 (6 bases). The V gene lost 7 bases and the J gene lost 0 bases, with 13 bases spanning the gap. Germline lookup yields CDR1 SGHTA and CDR2 FQGNSA. The length of the CDR3 is 14 residues.

The chain uses TRBV4-2 and TRBJ1-2, with 8 positions matching TRBD1. The CDR3 sequence is 15 residues long. With V trimmed by 1 base and J by 3 bases, 4 bases remained unmatched. Looked up from germline, CDR1 is LGHNA and CDR2 is YNFKEQ. The chain's CDR3 is CASSQVRTGYYGYTF. The CDR3 nucleotides read TGTGCCAGCAGCCAAGTTCGGACAGGGTACTATGGCTACACCTTC.

This clone came up a few times. The rearrangement links TRBV5-4 to TRBJ1-2; D is perhaps TRBD1 (6 bases). This CDR3 is built from 16 residues. Germline CDR1 is SGHNT and CDR2 is YYREEE (reference sequence). Trimming pared 2 bases from V and 2 bases from J, leaving 16 bases between. CDR3 in amino acids: CASSFRLQGGNYGYTF. The CDR3, as DNA: TGTGCCAGCAGCTTTAGGCTACAGGGTGGCAACTATGGCTACACCTTC.

The J gene is TRBJ2-1, the V gene TRBV6-5, with 8 bases fitting TRBD2. This CDR3 spans 13 amino acids. After removal of 7 bases from V and 5 bases from J, the junction contained 4 bases not matched to a gene. Germline values: CDR1 MNHEY, CDR2 SVGAGI. The CDR3 coding sequence is TGTGCCAGCATGCGGGGGGCGGACAATGAGCAGTTCTTC. This encodes CASMRGADNEQFF.

The V call is TRBV18, the J call TRBJ2-5; D may be TRBD1 or TRBD2 (5 bases each). The CDR3 is made up of 13 amino acids. Per germline, CDR1 KGHSH and CDR2 LQKENI. V was clipped by 5 bases and J by 5 bases, with 12 bases between them. The CDR3, as DNA: TGTGCCAGCTCAAGAGGGGTTGGCGAGACCCAGTACTTC. Amino acid sequence: CASSRGVGETQYF.

The chain combines TRBV7-9 with TRBJ2-7; no firm D call. The CDR3 totals 12 residues. V was cut by 3 bases and J by 6 bases, with 9 bases left in between. CDR1 SEHNR and CDR2 FQNEAQ come from the germline V gene (reference sequence). CDR3 protein: CASSFEPTEQYF. The CDR3 region has the DNA TGTGCCAGCAGCTTTGAGCCGACCGAGCAGTACTTC.

This clone was seen only once. CDR3 loop: CASLGLSGEQYF. The DNA for the CDR3 is TGTGCCAGCCTTGGACTCTCAGGCGAGCAGTACTTC. The chain joins TRBV13 to TRBJ2-7; maybe TRBD2 (5 bases). Germline V lookup: CDR1 PRHDT, CDR2 FYEKMQ (reference sequence). The CDR3 extends over 12 amino acids. Between the trimmed V and J ends, which lost 8 bases and 6 bases, there was a span of 14 bases.

This rearrangement joins TRBV25-1 to TRBJ1-5; tentative D call: TRBD1 (5 bases). Germline loops: CDR1 MGHDK, CDR2 SYGVNS. V dropped 4 bases and J dropped 0 bases, with 19 bases sitting between them. The CDR3 totals 18 residues. The CDR3 loop reads CASSAGTNRPTSNQPQHF. The CDR3, as DNA: TGTGCCAGCAGTGCGGGGACCAACAGGCCCACTAGCAATCAGCCCCAGCATTTT.

This clone was counted a single time. V and J are TRBV11-1 and TRBJ1-1; a weak D match, TRBD1 (5 bases). Germline V gene data show CDR1 as SGHAT and CDR2 as FQDESV (reference sequence). This CDR3 comprises 11 residues. V was cut by 8 bases and J by 5 bases, with 9 bases left in between. As DNA, the CDR3 is TGTGCCAGCTTTCGGGGGACTGAAGCTTTCTTT. It encodes CASFRGTEAFF.

The chain uses TRBV6-1 and TRBJ1-3, with D hard to call. Deletions cut 5 bases from V and 1 base from J, with 9 bases between. CDR1 is MNHNS and CDR2 is SASEGT in the germline V gene. The CDR3 length is 14 residues. The CDR3 reads CASSHETSGNTIYF. CDR3 bases: TGTGCCAGCAGTCATGAAACATCTGGAAACACCATATATTTT.

The rearrangement links TRBV7-3 to TRBJ2-5; 8 bases match TRBD1. This CDR3 has 15 amino acids. Germline CDR1 reads SGHTA; CDR2 reads FQGTGA. The junction had 9 bases not matched to a gene; V was cut back by 5 bases and J by 4 bases. Here the CDR3 DNA reads TGTGCCAGCAGCCCCCTTGGACAGGGTGTAGAGACCCAGTACTTC. Amino acids: CASSPLGQGVETQYF.

The rearrangement joins TRBV12-5 to TRBJ2-5; D possibly matches TRBD1 or TRBD2 (6 bases each). V lost 4 bases and J lost 0, with 18 bases in between. The CDR3 spans 17 residues. Germline assignment: CDR1 LGHNT and CDR2 FRNRAP. CDR3 amino acids: CASGSPFAGGHQETQYF. The CDR3 DNA is TGTGCTAGTGGTTCCCCGTTTGCCGGGGGCCACCAAGAGACCCAGTACTTC.

This clone was detected only once. V gene TRBV6-4 combines with J gene TRBJ2-3, with 11 bases lining up with TRBD2. The CDR3 has 15 amino acids. The ends lost 3 bases at V and 1 base at J; junction bases unmatched: 0. CDR1 is MRHNA, CDR2 SNTAGT, per germline. The CDR3 region is CASSETSGGTDTQYF. For the CDR3, the DNA is TGTGCCAGCAGTGAGACTAGCGGGGGCACAGATACGCAGTATTTT.

This sequence joins TRBV7-2 and TRBJ2-2; 14 bases line up with TRBD2. Trimming cost V 4 bases and J 0 bases; bases outside gene matches: 7. Looked up from germline, CDR1 is SGHTA and CDR2 is FQGNSA. The CDR3 consists of 19 residues. The CDR3 spells CASSWGTSGRHPNTGELFF. The CDR3 coding sequence is TGTGCCAGCAGCTGGGGGACTAGCGGGAGACATCCGAACACCGGGGAGCTGTTTTTT.

J is TRBJ2-1 and V is TRBV12-5, with 7 bases that match TRBD2. Germline CDR1 LGHNT, CDR2 FRNRAP. This CDR3 has 15 residues. The junction had 7 bases not matched to a gene; V was cut back by 1 base and J by 7 bases. CDR3 sequence: CASGLGRLARNEQFF. For the CDR3, the DNA is TGTGCTAGTGGTTTGGGGCGACTAGCTCGTAATGAGCAGTTCTTC.

The V call is TRBV4-2, the J call TRBJ1-1; 8 bases align to TRBD1. After removal of 5 bases from V and 0 bases from J, the junction contained 5 bases not matched to a gene. This CDR3 comprises 15 residues. Germline-derived CDR1 and CDR2 are LGHNA and YNFKEQ. The CDR3 DNA follows: TGTGCCAGCAGCGCGGGACAGGTGATGAACACTGAAGCTTTCTTT. This sequence encodes CASSAGQVMNTEAFF.